The 26 T cell receptor beta chains reported below all come from one sample, sequenced in a study of blood T cell repertoires in COVID-19. Profiled with immunoSEQ multiplex PCR; TCRdb holds only in-frame clones, not every one. The sample comprises approximately 400,000 clones, approximately 80% of which are singletons, and 0.85% to 1.3% rests with the top ten. The specimen sequenced was peripheral blood. The receptor set was obtained from a human donor with acute or convalescent COVID-19. The donor label of this sample is uncertain.

CDR3 residues: CASSQDRALSLRGGTEAFF. The CDR3 DNA reads as TGCGCCAGCAGCCAAGATAGGGCGCTCTCTCTACGCGGGGGCACTGAAGCTTTCTTT. The chain uses TRBV4-1 and TRBJ1-1, with D tentatively TRBD1 (5 bases). In germline, CDR1 is MGHRA, CDR2 YSYEKL. Trimming removed 0 bases from V and 4 bases from J, with 24 bases in between. The CDR3 contains 19 residues.

This clone was counted a single time. The chain joins TRBV27 to TRBJ1-1, with 10 bases that match TRBD1. Germline CDR1 and CDR2: MNHEY and SMNVEV (reference sequence). J lost 2 bases, V lost 8 bases, and 14 bases had no gene match. The CDR3 consists of 17 residues. In nucleotides, the CDR3 is TGTGCCAGCGCAAGACAGGGGGCGCGCTGGTCCAACACTGAAGCTTTCTTT. Translating it yields CASARQGARWSNTEAFF.

DNA for the CDR3: TGCAGTGCTAGTGGGCAGTTGGAGCAGTACTTC. Translating gives CSASGQLEQYF. This sequence joins TRBV20-1 and TRBJ2-7; D remains ambiguous. Germline CDR1 and CDR2: DFQATT and SNEGSKA (reference sequence). V gave up 3 bases and J gave up 7 bases, with 10 bases separating them. The CDR3 covers 11 residues.

The chain has TRBV5-1 and TRBJ1-1, with D possibly TRBD1 on 6 matching bases. The CDR3 loop spans 14 amino acids. The ends were cut back, 5 bases at V and 2 bases at J, with 13 bases in the middle. Germline CDR1 SGHRS, CDR2 YFSETQ. As DNA, the CDR3 is TGCGCCAGCAGGGGACAAACCCGAAACACTGAAGCTTTCTTT. Its protein is CASRGQTRNTEAFF.

J is TRBJ1-2 and V is TRBV6-5, with a possible D match to TRBD1 (6 bases). Germline loops: CDR1 MNHEY, CDR2 SVGAGI. The CDR3 length is 13 residues. V was pared by 7 bases and J by 8 bases, with 17 bases between. The CDR3 protein is CASIQGGVEGYTF. CDR3 DNA sequence: TGTGCCAGCATCCAAGGGGGGGTAGAAGGCTACACCTTC.

The genes are TRBV7-6 and TRBJ2-5, with 8 nucleotides matching TRBD1. The CDR3 loop spans 15 amino acids. With V trimmed by 2 bases and J by 6 bases, 8 bases remained unmatched. CDR1 and CDR2 (germline): SGHVS, FNYEAQ. CDR3 bases: TGTGCCAGCAGCTTATTGGGGCAGGGGGCAAAGACCCAGTACTTC. It yields the protein CASSLLGQGAKTQYF.

The V and J genes are TRBV24-1 and TRBJ2-1; 12 bases match TRBD2. The CDR3 contains 17 residues. The germline V gene encodes CDR1 KGHDR and CDR2 SFDVKD. Trimming cost V 0 bases and J 6 bases; bases outside gene matches: 5. CDR3 coding DNA: TGTGCCACCAGTGATTTGCAGACTAGCGGGAGAAGCAATGAGCAGTTCTTC. Translation gives CATSDLQTSGRSNEQFF.

J is TRBJ1-1 and V is TRBV5-4, with 10 bases lining up with TRBD1. CDR3 length equals 16 residues. Looked up from germline, CDR1 is SGHNT and CDR2 is YYREEE (reference sequence). The V gene end was trimmed by 1 base and the J gene end by 3 bases; junction bases not matched to a gene: 6. In nucleotides, the CDR3 is TGTGCCAGCAGCTTGAGACAGGGGGCGCGGGACACTGAAGCTTTCTTT. Its protein is CASSLRQGARDTEAFF.

The J gene is TRBJ1-2, the V gene TRBV9; 8 bases agree with TRBD1. Germline assignment: CDR1 SGDLS and CDR2 YYNGEE. This CDR3 is 14 amino acids long. V shed 9 bases, J shed 7 bases, and the junction held 14 bases outside the gene matches. For the CDR3, the DNA is TGTGCCACAGGGGGTGGACAGGGAAATGTTGGCTACACCTTC. It encodes CATGGGQGNVGYTF.

Notes on this clone: Different DNA sequences within this sample yield the same CDR3. The chain employs TRBV9 and TRBJ2-6, with D possibly matching TRBD2 (6 bases). This CDR3 spans 15 amino acids. Trimming removed 2 bases at V and 4 bases at J, with 10 bases between. Germline V gives CDR1 SGDLS, CDR2 YYNGEE. CDR3 coding DNA: TGTGCCAGCAGCGTTGGGGGGTCAGGGGCCAACGTCCTGACTTTC. It encodes CASSVGGSGANVLTF.

CDR3: CASRSAEGVDQPQHF. CDR3 DNA: TGTGCCAGCAGGTCAGCGGAGGGTGTGGATCAGCCCCAGCATTTT. The V gene is TRBV6-5, the J gene TRBJ1-5; D gene unclear. V lost 6 bases and J lost 5, with 17 bases in between. Germline CDR1 is MNHEY and CDR2 is SVGAGI. CDR3 size: 15 residues.

The chain links TRBV5-1 to TRBJ1-1, with 8 bases matching TRBD1. Per germline, CDR1 SGHRS and CDR2 YFSETQ. The V gene end was trimmed by 4 bases and the J gene end by 0 bases; junction bases not matched to a gene: 5. The CDR3 runs to 15 residues. Written as DNA, the CDR3 is TGCGCCAGCAGCCGACAGGGGTCTATGAACACTGAAGCTTTCTTT. Its translation is CASSRQGSMNTEAFF.

V is TRBV6-5 and J is TRBJ2-7, with 7 positions matching TRBD1. Germline assignment: CDR1 MNHEY and CDR2 SVGAGI. The J segment lost 3 bases and the V segment lost 6 bases, leaving 5 bases of the junction unmatched. The CDR3 covers 13 residues. CDR3 in amino acids: CASRAGTVYEQYF. CDR3 DNA sequence: TGTGCCAGCAGAGCCGGGACAGTCTACGAGCAGTACTTC.

The gene calls are TRBV6-1 and TRBJ1-1; no clear D. V was shortened by 1 base and J by 4 bases, with 16 bases between the two germline ends. The CDR3 contains 16 residues. The V gene's germline CDR1 is MNHNS and CDR2 SASEGT. In DNA form, the CDR3 reads TGTGCCAGCAGTGAAGGAGGAGGTCCCCGAGCCACTGAAGCTTTCTTT. It is translated as CASSEGGGPRATEAFF.

The J gene is TRBJ1-1, the V gene TRBV30; D ambiguous. The CDR3 spans 11 residues. V was cut by 4 bases and J by 9 bases, with 12 bases left in between. Germline assignment: CDR1 GTSNPN and CDR2 SVGIG (reference sequence). CDR3 protein: CAWIPGTKAFF. In DNA form, the CDR3 reads TGTGCCTGGATCCCGGGAACCAAAGCTTTCTTT.

V and J are TRBV5-4 and TRBJ1-1, with D possibly TRBD1 on 5 matching bases. Deletions cut 4 bases from V and 1 base from J, with 17 bases between. The germline gives CDR1 SGHNT, CDR2 YYREEE (reference sequence). The CDR3 runs to 16 residues. The CDR3 spells CASSRELQTANTEAFF. CDR3 DNA sequence: TGTGCCAGCAGCCGGGAGCTACAGACAGCGAACACTGAAGCTTTCTTT.

DNA of the CDR3: TGTGCCAGCACCCGGGGCGGGGGGGCTTACGAGCAGTACTTC. This gives the protein CASTRGGGAYEQYF. The rearrangement uses TRBV3-1 (or the pseudogene TRBV3-2) and TRBJ2-7; TRBD2 matches at 9 bases. V shed 7 bases, J shed 4 bases, and the junction held 8 bases outside the gene matches. The CDR3 runs to 14 residues. The germline gives CDR1 LGHDT, CDR2 YNNKEL (reference sequence).

V usage is TRBV6-5 and J usage is TRBJ2-7; 10 bases line up with TRBD2. Germline values: CDR1 MNHEY, CDR2 SVGAGI. The CDR3 length is 14 residues. Unmatched junction bases numbered 2, after V lost 6 bases and J lost 0 bases. The CDR3 here is CASSKREGSYEQYF. DNA for the CDR3: TGTGCCAGCAGCAAGCGGGAGGGCTCCTACGAGCAGTACTTC.

This clone occurred once. The rearrangement joins TRBV5-6 to TRBJ2-5, with 7 bases matching TRBD2. The CDR3 has 15 amino acids. CDR1 is SGHDT, CDR2 YYEEEE, per germline. V shed 6 bases, J shed 1 base, and the junction held 9 bases outside the gene matches. CDR3 residues: CASTPRGRGQETQYF. DNA of the CDR3: TGTGCCAGCACCCCCCGAGGGAGGGGCCAAGAGACCCAGTACTTC. Combining the CDR3 with reference TRBV5-6 and TRBJ2-5 gives the whole variable domain DAGVTQSPTHLIKTRGQQVTLRCSPKSGHDTVSWYQQALGQGPQFIFQYYEEEERQRGNFPDRFSGHQFPNYSSELNVNALLLGDSALYLCASTPRGRGQETQYFGPGTRLLVL.

This clone was seen only a few times. The gene calls are TRBV5-4 and TRBJ2-3; D is ambiguous. The germline V gene has CDR1 SGHNT and CDR2 YYREEE (reference sequence). The CDR3 extends over 14 amino acids. Trimming pared 3 bases from V and 4 bases from J, leaving 12 bases between. The DNA for the CDR3 is TGTGCCAGCAGCTCGCCAGTGGGCCCAGATACGCAGTATTTT. Its translation: CASSSPVGPDTQYF. The entire variable domain, with the rest obtained from reference TRBV5-4 and TRBJ2-3, is as follows: ETGVTQSPTHLIKTRGQQVTLRCSSQSGHNTVSWYQQALGQGPQFIFQYYREEENGRGNFPPRFSGLQFPNYSSELNVNALELDDSALYLCASSSPVGPDTQYFGPGTRLTVL.

A few counts support this clone. The rearrangement uses TRBV27 and TRBJ2-5; maybe TRBD2 (6 bases). V lost 2 bases and J lost 9, with 13 bases in between. CDR3 length: 13 amino acids. The germline gives CDR1 MNHEY, CDR2 SMNVEV (reference sequence). The chain's CDR3 is CASSLVAGGAQYF. The CDR3, as DNA: TGTGCCAGCAGTTTAGTAGCCGGAGGGGCCCAGTACTTC.

The chain recombines TRBV14 with TRBJ2-5; D might be TRBD2 (6 bases). The CDR3 sequence is 14 residues long. Per the germline V gene, CDR1 is SGHDN and CDR2 is FVKESK. The ends were cut back, 1 base at V and 2 bases at J, with 8 bases in the middle. CDR3 sequence (DNA): TGTGCCAGCAGCCAAGTGCGGGGACAAGAGACCCAGTACTTC. Residues: CASSQVRGQETQYF.

The chain links TRBV6-6 to TRBJ2-7; tentative D call: TRBD1 (6 bases). Germline V CDR1 and CDR2: MNHNY, SVGAGI (reference sequence). Trimming removed 2 bases at V and 6 bases at J, with 20 bases between. The CDR3 sequence is 16 residues long. The CDR3 protein is CASSYAVGQGRVEQYF. The CDR3 DNA reads as TGTGCCAGCAGTTACGCCGTAGGGCAGGGGCGGGTCGAGCAGTACTTC.

For the CDR3, the DNA is TGTGCCAGCAGCTTGACGGGACTAGCGAGTGAGACCCAGTACTTC. Translation gives CASSLTGLASETQYF. J is TRBJ2-5 and V is TRBV5-4, with 10 positions matching TRBD2. The V gene end was trimmed by 1 base and the J gene end by 5 bases; junction bases not matched to a gene: 5. Germline V gene lookup returns CDR1 SGHNT and CDR2 YYREEE (reference sequence). This CDR3 contains 15 residues.

A single count supports this clone. The chain is built from TRBV30 and TRBJ2-3; a possible D gene is TRBD1 (7 bases). This CDR3 region has 15 residues. Trimming cost V 0 bases and J 5 bases, with 15 bases left between them. Germline-derived CDR1 and CDR2 are GTSNPN and SVGIG (reference sequence). This CDR3 is CAWSVFAGGGDTQYF. CDR3 sequence (DNA): TGTGCCTGGAGTGTTTTCGCAGGGGGAGGAGATACGCAGTATTTT. The full variable domain, with the rest looked up from reference TRBV30 and TRBJ2-3, is SQTIHQWPATLVQPVGSPLSLECTVEGTSNPNLYWYRQAAGRGLQLLFYSVGIGQISSEVPQNLSASRPQDRQFILSSKKLLLSDSGFYLCAWSVFAGGGDTQYFGPGTRLTVL.

V gene TRBV7-9 combines with J gene TRBJ2-7, with D possibly TRBD1 on 6 matching bases. V lost 5 bases, J lost 4 bases, and 18 bases lay in between. The CDR3 totals 15 residues. CDR1 SEHNR and CDR2 FQNEAQ come from the germline V gene (reference sequence). DNA for the CDR3: TGTGCCAGCAGCCAGGGGAGACTACAGGGTTACGAGCAGTACTTC. It yields the protein CASSQGRLQGYEQYF. The full variable domain, with the rest looked up from reference TRBV7-9 and TRBJ2-7, is DTGVSQNPRHKITKRGQNVTFRCDPISEHNRLYWYRQTLGQGPEFLTYFQNEAQLEKSRLLSDRFSAERPKGSFSTLEIQRTEQGDSAMYLCASSQGRLQGYEQYFGPGTRLTVT.